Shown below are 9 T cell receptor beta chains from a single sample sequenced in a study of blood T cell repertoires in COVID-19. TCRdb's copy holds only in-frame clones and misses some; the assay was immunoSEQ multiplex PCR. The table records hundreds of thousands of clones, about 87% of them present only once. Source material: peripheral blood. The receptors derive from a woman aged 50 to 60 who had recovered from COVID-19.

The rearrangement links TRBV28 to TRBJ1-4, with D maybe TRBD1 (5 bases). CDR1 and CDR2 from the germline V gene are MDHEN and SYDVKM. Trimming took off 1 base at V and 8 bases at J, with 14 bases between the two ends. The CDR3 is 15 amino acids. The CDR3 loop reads CASSLFGALEEKLFF. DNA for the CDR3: TGTGCCAGCAGTTTATTTGGGGCGCTGGAAGAAAAACTGTTTTTT.

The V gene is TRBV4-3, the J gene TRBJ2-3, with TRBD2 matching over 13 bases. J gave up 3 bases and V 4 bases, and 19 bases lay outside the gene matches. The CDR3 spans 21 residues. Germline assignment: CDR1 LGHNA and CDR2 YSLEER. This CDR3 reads CASSRPNPGTSGEVGTDTQYF. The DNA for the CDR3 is TGCGCCAGCAGCCGCCCAAATCCCGGGACTAGCGGGGAGGTAGGTACAGATACGCAGTATTTT.

The CDR3: CASSRDTNQPQHF. For the CDR3, the DNA is TGTGCCAGCAGTCGGGACACCAATCAGCCCCAGCATTTT. The rearrangement links TRBV3-1 (or the pseudogene TRBV3-2) to TRBJ1-5; D possibly corresponds to TRBD1 (6 bases). The CDR3 is made up of 13 amino acids. Germline V gives CDR1 LGHDT, CDR2 YNNKEL (reference sequence). V lost 6 bases and J lost 3, with 9 bases in between.

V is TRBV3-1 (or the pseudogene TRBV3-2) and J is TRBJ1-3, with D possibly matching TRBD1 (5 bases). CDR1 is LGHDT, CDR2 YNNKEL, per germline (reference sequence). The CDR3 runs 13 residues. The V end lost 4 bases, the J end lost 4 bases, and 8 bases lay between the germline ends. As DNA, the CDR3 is TGTGCCAGCAGCCCGGGGGGGGGAAACACCATATATTTT. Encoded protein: CASSPGGGNTIYF.

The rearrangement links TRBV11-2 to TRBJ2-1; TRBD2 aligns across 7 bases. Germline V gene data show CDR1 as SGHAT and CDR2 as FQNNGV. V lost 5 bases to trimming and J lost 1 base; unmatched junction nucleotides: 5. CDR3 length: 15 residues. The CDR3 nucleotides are TGTGCCAGCAGCCCTCTAGCGGAATCCTACAATGAGCAGTTCTTC. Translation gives CASSPLAESYNEQFF.

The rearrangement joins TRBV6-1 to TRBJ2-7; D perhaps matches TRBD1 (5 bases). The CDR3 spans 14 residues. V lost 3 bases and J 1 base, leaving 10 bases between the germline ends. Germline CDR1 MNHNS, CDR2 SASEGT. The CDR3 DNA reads TGTGCCAGCAGTGAGAACAGGCTTTCCTACGAGCAGTACTTC. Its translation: CASSENRLSYEQYF.

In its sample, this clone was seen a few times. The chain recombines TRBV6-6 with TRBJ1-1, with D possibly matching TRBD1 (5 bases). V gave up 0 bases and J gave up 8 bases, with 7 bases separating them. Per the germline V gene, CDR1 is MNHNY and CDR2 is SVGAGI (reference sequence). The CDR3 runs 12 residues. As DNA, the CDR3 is TGTGCCAGCAGTTACTCGCAGGGAGAAGCTTTCTTT. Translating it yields CASSYSQGEAFF.

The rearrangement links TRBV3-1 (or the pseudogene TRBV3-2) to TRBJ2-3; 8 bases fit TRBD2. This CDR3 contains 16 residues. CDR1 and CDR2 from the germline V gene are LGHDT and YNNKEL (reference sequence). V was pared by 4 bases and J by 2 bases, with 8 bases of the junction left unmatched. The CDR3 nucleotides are TGTGCCAGCAGCCCGGCGGGGGGCGGGGACACAGATACGCAGTATTTT. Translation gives CASSPAGGGDTDTQYF.

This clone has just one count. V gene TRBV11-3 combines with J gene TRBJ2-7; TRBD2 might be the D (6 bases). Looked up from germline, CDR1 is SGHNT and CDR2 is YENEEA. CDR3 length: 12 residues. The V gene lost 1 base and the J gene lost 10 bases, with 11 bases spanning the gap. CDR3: CASSLGPGVQYF. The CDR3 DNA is TGTGCCAGCAGCTTAGGTCCGGGAGTCCAGTACTTC.